Following are 25 T cell receptor beta chains from one sample sequenced in a study of shared clonotypes between healthy human individuals. The table came from immunoSEQ multiplex PCR; TCRdb's copy has only in-frame clones and leaves some out. The sample yields fewer than 1.4 million clones, 70% to 80% seen once. The source material was memory CD4+ T cells from PBMCs. As for subset: CD45RA-negative fraction. Source of these receptors: a man aged 18 to 29 in good health. Some clones in this sample may be carry-over from other donors' samples.

CDR3 protein: CASKGSYEQYF. CDR3 bases: TGTGCCAGCAAAGGGAGCTACGAGCAGTACTTC. The rearrangement links TRBV2 to TRBJ2-7, with TRBD2 as a possible D gene (5 bases). CDR3 length: 11 amino acids. CDR1 and CDR2 (germline): SNHLY, FYNNEI. V was pared by 7 bases and J by 3 bases, with 7 bases between.

The chain links TRBV19 to TRBJ2-1, with D possibly matching TRBD2 (5 bases). Trimming cost V 7 bases and J 2 bases, with 21 bases left between them. The CDR3 has 17 residues. Germline CDR1 and CDR2: LNHDA and SQIVND (reference sequence). The CDR3 spells CASKREPNGPTYNEQFF. DNA of the CDR3: TGTGCCAGTAAGAGGGAGCCCAACGGCCCTACCTACAATGAGCAGTTCTTC.

On this clone: A far bigger clonotype differs at one base, so this is likely a read error. This chain links TRBV25-1 with TRBJ1-3, with a possible D match to TRBD1 (5 bases). This CDR3 spans 12 amino acids. Germline V CDR1 and CDR2: MGHDK, SYGVNS. The CDR3 loop is CAAGPGQGTIYF. CDR3 nucleotides: TGTGCGGCGGGACCGGGGCAGGGCACCATATATTTT.

CDR3 region: CASSLDWNIQYF. For the CDR3, the DNA is TGCGCCAGCAGCTTGGACTGGAACATTCAGTACTTC. This chain joins TRBV5-1 and TRBJ2-4; D gene ambiguous. Germline values: CDR1 SGHRS, CDR2 YFSETQ. The germline V and J ends were trimmed by 0 bases and 7 bases, with 5 bases remaining between them. The CDR3 is 12 residues long.

This clone was counted a single time. The chain has TRBV28 and TRBJ1-2, with D possibly matching TRBD1 (5 bases). Germline CDR1 reads MDHEN; CDR2 reads SYDVKM. The V gene lost 6 bases and the J gene lost 4 bases, with 21 bases spanning the gap. The CDR3 is 16 amino acids. The CDR3 region has the DNA TGTGCCAGCAGGGGAAGAGCCGGGACTCCGTTCTATGGCTACACCTTC. Translated: CASRGRAGTPFYGYTF.

This chain uses TRBV28 with TRBJ2-2; perhaps TRBD2 as D (6 bases). Trimming took off 5 bases at V and 5 bases at J, with 18 bases between the two ends. The CDR3 consists of 16 residues. Germline loops: CDR1 MDHEN, CDR2 SYDVKM. The CDR3 loop is CASSPPTGVRTGELFF. In nucleotides, the CDR3 is TGTGCCAGCAGTCCCCCCACGGGAGTTAGAACCGGGGAGCTGTTTTTT.

V gene TRBV5-4 combines with J gene TRBJ2-3, with TRBD2 identical over 8 bases. Per germline, CDR1 SGHNT and CDR2 YYREEE (reference sequence). The length of the CDR3 is 16 residues. After removal of 0 bases from V and 6 bases from J, the junction contained 9 bases not matched to a gene. The CDR3 is CASSLGAGGREDTQYF. The CDR3 DNA follows: TGTGCCAGCAGCTTGGGGGCGGGAGGCAGGGAGGATACGCAGTATTTT. The full variable domain, rest sourced from reference TRBV5-4 and TRBJ2-3, is ETGVTQSPTHLIKTRGQQVTLRCSSQSGHNTVSWYQQALGQGPQFIFQYYREEENGRGNFPPRFSGLQFPNYSSELNVNALELDDSALYLCASSLGAGGREDTQYFGPGTRLTVL.

The rearrangement uses TRBV27 and TRBJ2-1, with 10 nucleotides matching TRBD2. CDR1 is MNHEY, CDR2 SMNVEV, per germline (reference sequence). CDR3 length equals 15 residues. The V segment lost 5 bases and the J segment 12 bases; nucleotides outside the gene matches: 13. This chain's CDR3 is CASSPRLAGVMGQFF. The CDR3 nucleotides are TGTGCCAGCAGTCCAAGGCTAGCGGGAGTAATGGGGCAGTTCTTC.

The J gene is TRBJ2-6, the V gene TRBV4-2, with 11 bases matching TRBD2. The CDR3 has 18 amino acids. The V gene end was trimmed by 1 base and the J gene end by 2 bases; junction bases not matched to a gene: 4. Per germline, CDR1 LGHNA and CDR2 YNFKEQ. The DNA for the CDR3 is TGTGCCAGCAGCCAAGGCCTAGCGGGAGGCACTGGGGCCAACGTCCTGACTTTC. This gives the protein CASSQGLAGGTGANVLTF.

J is TRBJ2-3 and V is TRBV11-2; 7 bases are a match to TRBD2. The V gene's germline CDR1 is SGHAT and CDR2 FQNNGV. The CDR3 sequence is 16 residues long. The ends lost 6 bases at V and 0 bases at J; junction bases unmatched: 9. The CDR3 DNA follows: TGTGCCAGCAGACTCACACTAGCGACTAGCACAGATACGCAGTATTTT. This gives the protein CASRLTLATSTDTQYF.

This chain joins TRBV5-4 and TRBJ2-1, with D possibly matching TRBD2 (7 bases). Per the germline V gene, CDR1 is SGHNT and CDR2 is YYREEE (reference sequence). V lost 3 bases and J 15 bases, leaving 13 bases between the germline ends. The CDR3 loop spans 11 amino acids. The DNA for the CDR3 is TGTGCCAGCAGCTGGGGGGGCAGTCTGTTCTTC. Translating it yields CASSWGGSLFF.

This clone has just one count. The chain couples TRBV28 to TRBJ2-5, with 7 bases aligning to TRBD1. This CDR3 comprises 14 residues. J lost 5 bases, V lost 2 bases, and 5 bases had no gene match. CDR1 and CDR2 (germline): MDHEN, SYDVKM. The DNA for the CDR3 is TGTGCCAGCAGTTTAACCGGGACAGTGGAGACCCAGTACTTC. The encoded protein is CASSLTGTVETQYF. The entire variable domain, with the rest obtained from reference TRBV28 and TRBJ2-5, is as follows: DVKVTQSSRYLVKRTGEKVFLECVQDMDHENMFWYRQDPGLGLRLIYFSYDVKMKEKGDIPEGYSVSREKKERFSLILESASTNQTSMYLCASSLTGTVETQYFGPGTRLLVL.

The chain uses TRBV7-3 and TRBJ1-2; D remains unclear. Trimming removed 0 bases at V and 7 bases at J, with 15 bases between. The germline CDR1 and CDR2 sequences are SGHTA and FQGTGA. The CDR3 extends over 15 amino acids. This CDR3 is CASSLTAHNNGGYTF. The CDR3 DNA reads TGTGCCAGCAGCTTAACTGCGCATAACAACGGTGGCTACACCTTC.

This rearrangement joins TRBV19 to TRBJ2-7; D may correspond to TRBD1 or TRBD2 (5 bases each). The CDR3 is 14 amino acids. Trimming removed 7 bases at V and 2 bases at J, with 15 bases between. Germline CDR1 is LNHDA and CDR2 is SQIVND (reference sequence). The CDR3 sequence: CASTVRDGAYEQYF. In nucleotides, the CDR3 is TGTGCCAGTACGGTCCGGGACGGAGCCTACGAGCAGTACTTC.

V gene TRBV29-1 combines with J gene TRBJ2-7; D is possibly TRBD1 (6 bases). Germline-derived CDR1 and CDR2 are SQVTM and ANQGSEA. This CDR3 has 12 amino acids. V was cut by 4 bases and J by 5 bases, with 12 bases left in between. The CDR3 DNA sequence: TGCAGCGTTGTCAGGGGAGTGAACGAGCAGTACTTC. It is translated as CSVVRGVNEQYF.

This clone was counted only a few times. This sample includes further DNA sequences coding for the same CDR3. The chain couples TRBV9 to TRBJ1-1; D remains ambiguous. The CDR3 is 13 residues long. Germline assignment: CDR1 SGDLS and CDR2 YYNGEE. Trimming shortened V by 0 bases and J by 4 bases, and 7 bases separated the two germline ends. The CDR3: CASSVDGSTEAFF. CDR3 coding DNA: TGTGCCAGCAGCGTAGACGGCTCCACTGAAGCTTTCTTT.

The chain recombines TRBV2 with TRBJ2-2; no firm D call. The CDR3 is 12 amino acids. Germline-derived CDR1 and CDR2 are SNHLY and FYNNEI. V lost 7 bases and J 5 bases, leaving 8 bases between the germline ends. The CDR3 DNA reads TGTGCCAGCATCCGTCAAACCGGGGAGCTGTTTTTT. It is translated as CASIRQTGELFF.

The CDR3 bases are TGTGCCAGCAGTTCGATGTACGAGCAGTACTTC. Its protein product is CASSSMYEQYF. The J gene is TRBJ2-7, the V gene TRBV7-2; no reliable D call. V dropped 6 bases and J dropped 4 bases, with 7 bases sitting between them. Germline CDR1 reads SGHTA; CDR2 reads FQGNSA. This CDR3 spans 11 amino acids.

This chain links TRBV9 with TRBJ2-3; a possible D gene is TRBD2 (5 bases). Germline lookup yields CDR1 SGDLS and CDR2 YYNGEE. V dropped 0 bases and J dropped 1 base, with 12 bases sitting between them. The CDR3 has 16 residues. The CDR3: CASSVEGVLGTDTQYF. DNA of the CDR3: TGTGCCAGCAGCGTAGAGGGAGTTCTTGGCACAGATACGCAGTATTTT.

The chain joins TRBV6-5 to TRBJ1-1; 7 positions agree with TRBD1. V was clipped by 4 bases and J by 3 bases; unmatched bases: 5. CDR3 size: 14 residues. Germline CDR1 and CDR2: MNHEY and SVGAGI. CDR3 coding DNA: TGTGCCAGCAGTTGGGACAGTCGGGACACTGAAGCTTTCTTT. Protein sequence: CASSWDSRDTEAFF.

The chain employs TRBV6-5 and TRBJ2-1; no clear D. This CDR3 contains 14 residues. Trimming took off 0 bases at V and 9 bases at J, with 12 bases between the two ends. Per germline, CDR1 MNHEY and CDR2 SVGAGI. CDR3 in amino acids: CASSYSISGSEQFF. CDR3 bases: TGTGCCAGCAGTTACTCGATTTCGGGTAGTGAGCAGTTCTTC.

The chain carries TRBV19 and TRBJ2-2; a weak D match, TRBD1 (6 bases). Germline CDR1 and CDR2: LNHDA and SQIVND (reference sequence). With 1 base removed from V and 4 bases from J, the gap between germline ends came to 10 bases. The CDR3 runs to 15 residues. CDR3 loop: CASSIGQVATGELFF. Here the CDR3 DNA reads TGTGCCAGTAGTATAGGACAGGTCGCCACCGGGGAGCTGTTTTTT.

This chain's CDR3 is CASSLTESSYEQYF. CDR3 sequence (DNA): TGCGCCAGCAGCTTGACGGAGAGCTCCTACGAGCAGTACTTC. V usage is TRBV5-1 and J usage is TRBJ2-7; D is uncertain. The CDR3 covers 14 residues. In germline, CDR1 is SGHRS, CDR2 YFSETQ. Trimming pared 1 base from V and 0 bases from J, leaving 8 bases between.

The chain carries TRBV7-3 and TRBJ2-1, with D maybe TRBD1 (6 bases). V was cut by 5 bases and J by 2 bases, with 10 bases left in between. Germline lookup yields CDR1 SGHTA and CDR2 FQGTGA. This CDR3 contains 14 residues. The CDR3 protein is CASSRDITYNEQFF. The DNA for the CDR3 is TGTGCCAGCAGCCGGGACATCACCTACAATGAGCAGTTCTTC.

The chain uses TRBV5-1 and TRBJ2-1; perhaps TRBD2 as D (5 bases). Germline CDR1 and CDR2: SGHRS and YFSETQ. Trimming cost V 4 bases and J 3 bases, with 20 bases left between them. The CDR3 loop spans 17 amino acids. CDR3 bases: TGCGCCAGCAGCCTTTCTCAGGACTCGTACAACTACAATGAGCAGTTCTTC. It translates to CASSLSQDSYNYNEQFF.